The 20 T cell receptor beta chains below come from one sample, sequenced in a study of blood T cell repertoires in COVID-19. TCRdb keeps only in-frame clones here, not all; method: immunoSEQ multiplex PCR. The sample holds roughly 220,000 clones, under 90% seen once. Material for sequencing was peripheral blood. All receptors derive from an older man with acute or convalescent COVID-19.

The chain uses TRBV6-5 and TRBJ1-5; 9 nucleotides match TRBD1. Per germline, CDR1 MNHEY and CDR2 SVGAGI. Unmatched junction bases numbered 4, after V lost 5 bases and J lost 5 bases. The CDR3 has 14 amino acids. The CDR3 DNA reads as TGTGCCAGCAGTCTATGGACAGGGGATCAGCCCCAGCATTTT. It is translated as CASSLWTGDQPQHF.

This rearrangement joins TRBV5-4 to TRBJ1-1; no reliable D call. The V gene lost 0 bases and the J gene lost 0 bases, with 3 bases spanning the gap. This CDR3 is 13 amino acids long. Germline V gene sequence: CDR1 SGHNT, CDR2 YYREEE (reference sequence). CDR3 nucleotide sequence: TGTGCCAGCAGCTTGGCCTTGAACACTGAAGCTTTCTTT. It specifies CASSLALNTEAFF. Full variable domain (outside the CDR3, taken from reference TRBV5-4 and TRBJ1-1): ETGVTQSPTHLIKTRGQQVTLRCSSQSGHNTVSWYQQALGQGPQFIFQYYREEENGRGNFPPRFSGLQFPNYSSELNVNALELDDSALYLCASSLALNTEAFFGQGTRLTVV.

The gene calls are TRBV3-1 (or the pseudogene TRBV3-2) and TRBJ1-3; 9 nucleotides agree with TRBD1. Germline assignment: CDR1 LGHDT and CDR2 YNNKEL (reference sequence). The CDR3 totals 20 residues. Unmatched junction bases numbered 14, after V lost 1 base and J lost 1 base. The CDR3 region has the DNA TGTGCCAGCAGCCAAGTATTTTCCAAACTGACAGGGGGTTCTGGAAACACCATATATTTT. This gives the protein CASSQVFSKLTGGSGNTIYF.

The rearrangement joins TRBV19 to TRBJ2-5, with unresolved D. The CDR3 is 14 amino acids. CDR1 LNHDA and CDR2 SQIVND come from the germline V gene (reference sequence). V was pared by 1 base and J by 4 bases, with 10 bases between. The CDR3 DNA reads TGTGCCAGTAGTATAGGGTCTTCGGGAGAGACCCAGTACTTC. The encoded protein is CASSIGSSGETQYF.

The rearrangement uses TRBV27 and TRBJ1-6; 10 bases match TRBD1. Trimming took 3 bases from V and 8 from J; bases not matched to a gene: 4. CDR3 length equals 15 residues. Germline assignment: CDR1 MNHEY and CDR2 SMNVEV (reference sequence). As DNA, the CDR3 is TGTGCCAGCAGTTTCGGGGACAGGGGCTATTCACCCCTCCACTTT. Protein product: CASSFGDRGYSPLHF.

This clone was observed a handful of times. CDR3 protein: CASSLLGTADSGNTIYF. In DNA form, the CDR3 reads TGTGCCAGCAGCTTATTAGGTACAGCCGACTCTGGAAACACCATATATTTT. The gene calls are TRBV7-9 and TRBJ1-3; D uncertain. This CDR3 comprises 17 residues. Germline values: CDR1 SEHNR, CDR2 FQNEAQ (reference sequence). Trimming took 2 bases from V and 0 from J, leaving 14 bases between them. Combining the CDR3 with reference TRBV7-9 and TRBJ1-3 gives the whole variable domain DTGVSQNPRHKITKRGQNVTFRCDPISEHNRLYWYRQTLGQGPEFLTYFQNEAQLEKSRLLSDRFSAERPKGSFSTLEIQRTEQGDSAMYLCASSLLGTADSGNTIYFGEGSWLTVV.

The gene calls are TRBV4-2 and TRBJ1-3, with unresolved D. Germline V gives CDR1 LGHNA, CDR2 YNFKEQ. V shed 4 bases and J shed 3 bases, with 7 bases lying between them. The CDR3 has 13 residues. CDR3 bases: TGTGCCAGCAGCCTGGGCGTTGGAAACACCATATATTTT. Protein sequence: CASSLGVGNTIYF.

This clone came up a few times. The genes are TRBV7-2 and TRBJ1-2; D might be TRBD1 (6 bases). V lost 5 bases and J lost 7, with 14 bases in between. The germline V gene encodes CDR1 SGHTA and CDR2 FQGNSA. CDR3 length equals 13 residues. The chain's CDR3 is CASSITGWVGYTF. CDR3 nucleotide sequence: TGTGCCAGCAGCATCACAGGGTGGGTTGGCTACACCTTC.

V gene TRBV5-1 combines with J gene TRBJ2-6; TRBD2 might be the D (5 bases). This CDR3 has 16 amino acids. With 4 bases removed from V and 0 bases from J, the gap between germline ends came to 11 bases. The germline gives CDR1 SGHRS, CDR2 YFSETQ. In DNA, the CDR3 is TGCGCCAGCAGCCCAGGACTGGACTCTGGGGCCAACGTCCTGACTTTC. As protein: CASSPGLDSGANVLTF. Full variable domain (remainder filled in from reference TRBV5-1 and TRBJ2-6): KAGVTQTPRYLIKTRGQQVTLSCSPISGHRSVSWYQQTPGQGLQFLFEYFSETQRNKGNFPGRFSGRQFSNSRSEMNVSTLELGDSALYLCASSPGLDSGANVLTFGAGSRLTVL.

The chain links TRBV19 to TRBJ2-1; D remains unclear. Germline V CDR1 and CDR2: LNHDA, SQIVND (reference sequence). Trimming removed 3 bases at V and 4 bases at J, with 10 bases between. CDR3 length equals 14 residues. Written as DNA, the CDR3 is TGTGCCAGTAGTATCGTCTACGGTTACAATGAGCAGTTCTTC. Its translation: CASSIVYGYNEQFF.

This clone came up a few times. The gene calls are TRBV9 and TRBJ1-1; 9 nucleotides match TRBD1. The V and J ends lost 4 bases and 11 bases, in that order; junction bases with no gene match: 9. The CDR3 spans 13 residues. Germline-derived CDR1 and CDR2 are SGDLS and YYNGEE. This CDR3 reads CASSSNNRGLAFF. CDR3 DNA: TGTGCCAGCAGCTCCAACAACAGGGGGCTTGCTTTCTTT.

The V call is TRBV12-5, the J call TRBJ2-1; 13 nucleotides agree with TRBD2. Germline V lookup: CDR1 LGHNT, CDR2 FRNRAP. V was pared by 6 bases and J by 4 bases, with 6 bases of the junction left unmatched. The CDR3 has 16 residues. DNA of the CDR3: TGTGCTAGTGGGGGACTAGCGGGAAGTTCTTACAATGAGCAGTTCTTC. Translation gives CASGGLAGSSYNEQFF.

This rearrangement joins TRBV19 to TRBJ1-6; perhaps TRBD1 as D (6 bases). Between the trimmed V and J ends, which lost 7 bases and 6 bases, there was a span of 19 bases. The V gene's germline CDR1 is LNHDA and CDR2 SQIVND (reference sequence). This CDR3 has 16 residues. In nucleotides, the CDR3 is TGTGCCAGTAACGGACCGCCGGGACAACGTAATTCACCCCTCCACTTT. Protein product: CASNGPPGQRNSPLHF.

The chain recombines TRBV10-3 with TRBJ2-1, with D tentatively TRBD2 (5 bases). Trimming took off 0 bases at V and 9 bases at J, with 9 bases between the two ends. Germline CDR1 and CDR2: ENHRY and SYGVKD. This CDR3 has 13 amino acids. The CDR3 here is CAISESTDFEQFF. The CDR3, as DNA: TGTGCCATCAGTGAGTCGACGGACTTTGAGCAGTTCTTC.

In this sample, this clone turned up a few times. The CDR3 DNA reads TGTGCCAGCAGCCAACGTCCAGGGACCTATAATTCACCCCTCCACTTT. This codes for CASSQRPGTYNSPLHF. The chain carries TRBV3-1 (or the pseudogene TRBV3-2) and TRBJ1-6, with D possibly matching TRBD1 (5 bases). Trimming pared 2 bases from V and 2 bases from J, leaving 10 bases between. CDR3 length: 16 residues. Germline CDR1 is LGHDT and CDR2 is YNNKEL (reference sequence).

V is TRBV6-5 and J is TRBJ2-3; 10 positions match TRBD2. The germline V gene has CDR1 MNHEY and CDR2 SVGAGI. CDR3 length: 15 residues. V shed 2 bases, J shed 2 bases, and the junction held 1 base outside the gene matches. CDR3 loop: CASSYGLAATDTQYF. The DNA for the CDR3 is TGTGCCAGCAGTTACGGACTAGCGGCCACAGATACGCAGTATTTT.

The J gene is TRBJ2-3, the V gene TRBV7-2, with 10 bases matching TRBD2. Germline assignment: CDR1 SGHTA and CDR2 FQGNSA. The CDR3 is 16 amino acids. Trimming cost V 4 bases and J 1 base; bases outside gene matches: 5. CDR3 residues: CASSSRLAGRTDTQYF. The CDR3 DNA follows: TGTGCCAGCAGCTCCCGACTAGCGGGCCGCACAGATACGCAGTATTTT.

Comment on this clone: Additional DNA sequences in this sample encode the identical CDR3. The chain employs TRBV9 and TRBJ2-1, with TRBD1 as a possible D gene (7 bases). The CDR3 extends over 15 amino acids. Germline CDR1 SGDLS, CDR2 YYNGEE. Trimming stripped 2 bases from V and 4 bases from J, with 13 bases between. CDR3 DNA sequence: TGTGCCAGCAGCGTGGCAGGGGGGCCTTACAATGAGCAGTTCTTC. Amino acid sequence: CASSVAGGPYNEQFF.

The chain combines TRBV6-2 or TRBV6-3 with TRBJ2-5; maybe TRBD1 (5 bases). Trimming removed 5 bases from V and 5 bases from J, with 21 bases in between. This CDR3 comprises 16 residues. Germline V gene sequence: CDR1 MNHEY, CDR2 SVGEGT. CDR3 nucleotides: TGTGCCAGCAGTAGAGCCTTAGCTCAGGGAAAGGAGACCCAGTACTTC. It codes for CASSRALAQGKETQYF.

The chain joins TRBV6-5 to TRBJ2-2; 9 bases fit TRBD1. Germline loops: CDR1 MNHEY, CDR2 SVGAGI. The CDR3 extends over 14 amino acids. V shed 7 bases and J 4 bases; nucleotides not matched to a gene: 4. The CDR3 DNA reads TGTGCCAGCAAGGGACAGGGAGCCACCGGGGAGCTGTTTTTT. It specifies CASKGQGATGELFF.